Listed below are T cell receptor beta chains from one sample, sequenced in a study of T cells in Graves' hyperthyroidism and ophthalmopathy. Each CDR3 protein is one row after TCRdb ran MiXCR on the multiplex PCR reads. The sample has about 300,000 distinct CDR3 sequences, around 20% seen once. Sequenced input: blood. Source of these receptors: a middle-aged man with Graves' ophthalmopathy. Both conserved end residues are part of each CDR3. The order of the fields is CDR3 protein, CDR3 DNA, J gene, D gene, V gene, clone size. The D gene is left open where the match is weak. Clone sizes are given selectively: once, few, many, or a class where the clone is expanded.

CDR3 protein: CASSLVPPAGEQYF
CDR3 DNA: TGTGCCAGCAGCTTGGTCCCCCCGGCGGGAGAGCAGTACTTC
J gene: TRBJ2-7
D gene: -
V gene: TRBV5-5
clone size: many

CDR3 protein: CASSRQGGGTEAFF
CDR3 DNA: TGTGCCAGCAGTAGACAGGGCGGGGGCACTGAAGCTTTCTTT
J gene: TRBJ1-1
D gene: TRBD1
V gene: TRBV2
clone size: once

CDR3 protein: CSASRRTGTYEQYF
CDR3 DNA: TGCAGTGCTAGCCGTAGGACAGGGACCTACGAGCAGTACTTC
J gene: TRBJ2-7
D gene: TRBD1
V gene: TRBV20-1
clone size: many

CDR3 protein: CASSYYTREGNTEAFF
CDR3 DNA: TGTGCCAGCAGTTACTACACCCGGGAGGGGAACACTGAAGCTTTCTTT
J gene: TRBJ1-1
D gene: -
V gene: TRBV6-5
clone size: -

CDR3 protein: CASSSPRDSPEKLFF
CDR3 DNA: TGTGCCAGCAGTTCCCCCCGGGACTCACCGGAAAAACTGTTTTTT
J gene: TRBJ1-4
D gene: -
V gene: TRBV7-9
clone size: -

CDR3 protein: CASSTRSGGYEQYF
CDR3 DNA: TGTGCCAGCAGCACTCGTTCGGGGGGCTACGAGCAGTACTTC
J gene: TRBJ2-7
D gene: TRBD2
V gene: TRBV7-2
clone size: many

CDR3 protein: CATGTLGNQPQHF
CDR3 DNA: TGTGCCACAGGAACGCTTGGAAATCAGCCCCAGCATTTT
J gene: TRBJ1-5
D gene: -
V gene: TRBV15
clone size: -

CDR3 protein: CASSDRDRGGETQYF
CDR3 DNA: TGTGCCAGCAGTGATCGGGACAGGGGTGGGGAGACCCAGTACTTC
J gene: TRBJ2-5
D gene: TRBD1
V gene: TRBV6-1
clone size: many

CDR3 protein: CASSPVSRDNEQFF
CDR3 DNA: TGTGCCAGCTCACCAGTATCCAGGGACAATGAGCAGTTCTTC
J gene: TRBJ2-1
D gene: -
V gene: TRBV18
clone size: many

CDR3 protein: CASSQRRDHTEAFF
CDR3 DNA: TGCGCCAGCAGCCAACGAAGGGACCACACTGAAGCTTTCTTT
J gene: TRBJ1-1
D gene: -
V gene: TRBV5-1
clone size: few

CDR3 protein: CASSPAGPMDYGYTF
CDR3 DNA: TGCGCCAGCAGCCCGGCAGGTCCGATGGACTATGGCTACACCTTC
J gene: TRBJ1-2
D gene: -
V gene: TRBV4-1
clone size: -

CDR3 protein: CASSYSSEGYNSPLHF
CDR3 DNA: TGTGCCAGCAGTTACTCGAGTGAAGGCTATAATTCACCCCTCCACTTT
J gene: TRBJ1-6
D gene: -
V gene: TRBV6-5
clone size: -

CDR3 protein: CASSLDEIGLGYGYTF
CDR3 DNA: TGTGCCAGCAGCTTAGATGAAATAGGACTCGGCTATGGCTACACCTTC
J gene: TRBJ1-2
D gene: -
V gene: TRBV11-2
clone size: -

CDR3 protein: CASSALDPANTEAFF
CDR3 DNA: TGTGCCAGCAGCGCCCTGGACCCTGCGAACACTGAAGCTTTCTTT
J gene: TRBJ1-1
D gene: -
V gene: TRBV7-8
clone size: many

CDR3 protein: CASSLDRAGEKTQYF
CDR3 DNA: TGCGCCAGCAGCTTGGACCGGGCAGGGGAAAAGACCCAGTACTTC
J gene: TRBJ2-5
D gene: -
V gene: TRBV5-1
clone size: few

CDR3 protein: CASSLSGSEQYF
CDR3 DNA: TGTGCCAGCAGTTTATCAGGGTCCGAGCAGTACTTC
J gene: TRBJ2-7
D gene: -
V gene: TRBV28
clone size: many

CDR3 protein: CASSARPDYEQYF
CDR3 DNA: TGTGCCAGCAGCGCCCGCCCGGACTACGAGCAGTACTTC
J gene: TRBJ2-7
D gene: -
V gene: TRBV7-2
clone size: -

CDR3 protein: CASSYTRNTGELFF
CDR3 DNA: TGTGCCAGCAGCTATACTCGGAACACCGGGGAGCTGTTTTTT
J gene: TRBJ2-2
D gene: -
V gene: TRBV7-2
clone size: many

CDR3 protein: CASSLFPLALSYEQYF
CDR3 DNA: TGTGCCAGCAGCCTCTTTCCCCTAGCGTTATCCTACGAGCAGTACTTC
J gene: TRBJ2-7
D gene: -
V gene: TRBV7-6
clone size: few

CDR3 protein: CASSLRLAGYRETQYF
CDR3 DNA: TGTGCCAGCAGTCTTCGACTAGCGGGATATAGGGAGACCCAGTACTTC
J gene: TRBJ2-5
D gene: TRBD2
V gene: TRBV3-1
clone size: many

CDR3 protein: CASSTLAGGPINEQFF
CDR3 DNA: TGTGCCAGTAGCACCCTAGCGGGAGGGCCGATCAATGAGCAGTTCTTC
J gene: TRBJ2-1
D gene: TRBD2
V gene: TRBV19
clone size: -

CDR3 protein: CASSVGGANTGELFF
CDR3 DNA: TGTGCCAGCAGCGTAGGAGGAGCGAACACCGGGGAGCTGTTTTTT
J gene: TRBJ2-2
D gene: -
V gene: TRBV9
clone size: few

CDR3 protein: CASSGGNQPQHF
CDR3 DNA: TGTGCCAGCTCTGGGGGCAATCAGCCCCAGCATTTT
J gene: TRBJ1-5
D gene: -
V gene: TRBV12-3/TRBV12-4
clone size: -

CDR3 protein: CASSFRRVLSYGYTF
CDR3 DNA: TGTGCCAGCAGTTTCCGGAGGGTCCTTAGCTATGGCTACACCTTC
J gene: TRBJ1-2
D gene: -
V gene: TRBV12-3/TRBV12-4
clone size: -

CDR3 protein: CASSEVGLETGELFF
CDR3 DNA: TGTGCCAGCAGTGAAGTGGGGTTAGAGACCGGGGAGCTGTTTTTT
J gene: TRBJ2-2
D gene: -
V gene: TRBV6-1
clone size: -

CDR3 protein: CASSGRMGSNQPQHF
CDR3 DNA: TGTGCCAGCAGCGGGCGGATGGGGAGCAATCAGCCCCAGCATTTT
J gene: TRBJ1-5
D gene: -
V gene: TRBV2
clone size: -

CDR3 protein: CSASPGTNTGELFF
CDR3 DNA: TGCAGTGCTAGCCCCGGGACTAACACCGGGGAGCTGTTTTTT
J gene: TRBJ2-2
D gene: -
V gene: TRBV20-1
clone size: -

CDR3 protein: CAISEVRSEYYGYTF
CDR3 DNA: TGTGCCATCAGTGAGGTTCGGTCAGAATACTATGGCTACACCTTC
J gene: TRBJ1-2
D gene: -
V gene: TRBV10-3
clone size: many

CDR3 protein: CASSLIRLAGGNEQFF
CDR3 DNA: TGTGCCAGCAGCTTAATTAGGCTAGCGGGAGGGAATGAGCAGTTCTTC
J gene: TRBJ2-1
D gene: TRBD2
V gene: TRBV7-2
clone size: many

CDR3 protein: CASSRQTSDLQETQYF
CDR3 DNA: TGTGCCAGCAGCCGACAGACTAGCGACCTCCAAGAGACCCAGTACTTC
J gene: TRBJ2-5
D gene: TRBD2
V gene: TRBV14
clone size: many

CDR3 protein: CSGDGPYEQYF
CDR3 DNA: TGCAGTGGGGACGGACCCTACGAGCAGTACTTC
J gene: TRBJ2-7
D gene: -
V gene: TRBV20-1
clone size: many

CDR3 protein: CASSERGTEYF
CDR3 DNA: TGTGCCAGCAGTGAAAGGGGGACGGAGTATTTT
J gene: TRBJ2-3
D gene: -
V gene: TRBV2
clone size: few

CDR3 protein: CASSIASGYEQYF
CDR3 DNA: TGTGCCAGTAGTATTGCTAGCGGGTACGAGCAGTACTTC
J gene: TRBJ2-7
D gene: TRBD2
V gene: TRBV19
clone size: -

CDR3 protein: CAWSGGQIFMNTEAFF
CDR3 DNA: TGTGCCTGGAGCGGTGGACAGATCTTTATGAACACTGAAGCTTTCTTT
J gene: TRBJ1-1
D gene: -
V gene: TRBV30
clone size: many

CDR3 protein: CSASALAGITDTQYF
CDR3 DNA: TGCAGTGCTAGTGCCCTAGCGGGTATCACAGATACGCAGTATTTT
J gene: TRBJ2-3
D gene: TRBD2
V gene: TRBV20-1
clone size: -

CDR3 protein: CASSLESGRGKTQYF
CDR3 DNA: TGCGCCAGCAGCTTGGAAAGCGGGAGGGGGAAGACCCAGTACTTC
J gene: TRBJ2-5
D gene: TRBD2
V gene: TRBV5-1
clone size: few

CDR3 protein: CASSLGGKEQPQHF
CDR3 DNA: TGTGCCAGCAGCTTAGGAGGGAAAGAACAGCCCCAGCATTTT
J gene: TRBJ1-5
D gene: -
V gene: TRBV7-8
clone size: few

CDR3 protein: CSARESRYEQYF
CDR3 DNA: TGCAGTGCTAGAGAGTCGCGGTACGAGCAGTACTTC
J gene: TRBJ2-7
D gene: -
V gene: TRBV20-1
clone size: -

CDR3 protein: CSASTSYEQYF
CDR3 DNA: TGCAGTGCCTCGACTAGCTACGAGCAGTACTTC
J gene: TRBJ2-7
D gene: -
V gene: TRBV20-1
clone size: many

CDR3 protein: CASSKTVSGNTIYF
CDR3 DNA: TGTGCCAGCAGCAAGACAGTTTCTGGAAACACCATATATTTT
J gene: TRBJ1-3
D gene: -
V gene: TRBV28
clone size: -

CDR3 protein: CASSTRVGGETQYF
CDR3 DNA: TGTGCCAGCAGCACAAGGGTAGGGGGCGAGACCCAGTACTTC
J gene: TRBJ2-5
D gene: TRBD1
V gene: TRBV2
clone size: few

CDR3 protein: CASRDTDTEAFF
CDR3 DNA: TGTGCCAGCCGGGACACAGACACTGAAGCTTTCTTT
J gene: TRBJ1-1
D gene: -
V gene: TRBV2
clone size: -

CDR3 protein: CASSFSGTYGYTF
CDR3 DNA: TGTGCCAGCAGTTTCTCTGGGACCTATGGCTACACCTTC
J gene: TRBJ1-2
D gene: -
V gene: TRBV6-2/TRBV6-3
clone size: many

CDR3 protein: CASSGQLQETQYF
CDR3 DNA: TGTGCCAGCAGCGGACAGCTCCAAGAGACCCAGTACTTC
J gene: TRBJ2-5
D gene: -
V gene: TRBV11-1
clone size: many

CDR3 protein: CASSPVENIQYF
CDR3 DNA: TGTGCCAGCAGCCCCGTGGAAAACATTCAGTACTTC
J gene: TRBJ2-4
D gene: -
V gene: TRBV3-1
clone size: many

CDR3 protein: CASSYHGGGSYEQYF
CDR3 DNA: TGTGCCAGCAGTTACCATGGCGGGGGATCCTACGAGCAGTACTTC
J gene: TRBJ2-7
D gene: TRBD2
V gene: TRBV6-2/TRBV6-3
clone size: -

CDR3 protein: CASEGATGGNQPQHF
CDR3 DNA: TGTGCCAGCGAGGGGGCGACAGGGGGCAATCAGCCCCAGCATTTT
J gene: TRBJ1-5
D gene: TRBD1
V gene: TRBV28
clone size: -

CDR3 protein: CASSWTARDEAFF
CDR3 DNA: TGTGCCAGCAGTTGGACGGCCCGGGATGAAGCTTTCTTT
J gene: TRBJ1-1
D gene: -
V gene: TRBV6-1
clone size: -

CDR3 protein: CASSPQETQYF
CDR3 DNA: TGTGCCAGCAGCCCGCAAGAGACCCAGTACTTC
J gene: TRBJ2-5
D gene: -
V gene: TRBV18
clone size: many

CDR3 protein: CASSIRGTDQETQYF
CDR3 DNA: TGCGCCAGCAGTATAAGAGGGACAGACCAAGAGACCCAGTACTTC
J gene: TRBJ2-5
D gene: TRBD1
V gene: TRBV5-1
clone size: -

CDR3 protein: CASKGLPGGETFF
CDR3 DNA: TGTGCCAGCAAAGGGCTCCCCGGGGGTGAAACTTTCTTT
J gene: TRBJ1-1
D gene: -
V gene: TRBV12-3/TRBV12-4
clone size: many

CDR3 protein: CASSQEWNQPQHF
CDR3 DNA: TGCGCCAGCAGCCAAGAATGGAATCAGCCCCAGCATTTT
J gene: TRBJ1-5
D gene: -
V gene: TRBV4-1
clone size: few

CDR3 protein: CATSGPEWNSPLHF
CDR3 DNA: TGTGCCACTTCTGGTCCCGAATGGAATTCACCCCTCCACTTT
J gene: TRBJ1-6
D gene: -
V gene: TRBV15
clone size: few

CDR3 protein: CASSLGSGTGGNEQFF
CDR3 DNA: TGTGCCAGCAGCCTCGGCTCCGGGACAGGGGGCAATGAGCAGTTCTTC
J gene: TRBJ2-1
D gene: TRBD1
V gene: TRBV9
clone size: -

CDR3 protein: CASRSGTLDTEAFF
CDR3 DNA: TGCGCCAGCAGATCGGGGACATTGGACACTGAAGCTTTCTTT
J gene: TRBJ1-1
D gene: -
V gene: TRBV5-1
clone size: -

CDR3 protein: CATLRALSRYGYTF
CDR3 DNA: TGTGCCACCCTCCGGGCCCTTTCTCGATATGGCTACACCTTC
J gene: TRBJ1-2
D gene: -
V gene: TRBV12-3/TRBV12-4
clone size: -

CDR3 protein: CASIPVLAGGADTQYF
CDR3 DNA: TGTGCCAGCATCCCCGTTCTAGCGGGGGGAGCAGATACGCAGTATTTT
J gene: TRBJ2-3
D gene: TRBD2
V gene: TRBV6-2/TRBV6-3
clone size: -